The text below deals with one T cell receptor beta chain. Measured with immunoSEQ multiplex PCR; TCRdb has only the in-frame clones, and not every one. The sample lists 30,000 or so clones; about 89% were seen once. Germline V gene lookup returns CDR1 ENHRY and CDR2 SYGVKD. V dropped 4 bases and J dropped 5; count of bases not matched to a gene: 6. This CDR3 comprises 15 residues. This sample is part of a study of blood T cell repertoires in COVID-19. The source material was peripheral blood. The TCR was taken from a human donor with active COVID-19. The donor label of this sample is uncertain. The chain uses TRBV10-3 and TRBJ2-7; 12 nucleotides line up with TRBD2. The CDR3 sequence: CAISGLAGGRNEQYF. The DNA for the CDR3 is TGTGCCATCAGTGGGCTAGCGGGGGGGCGGAACGAGCAGTACTTC.